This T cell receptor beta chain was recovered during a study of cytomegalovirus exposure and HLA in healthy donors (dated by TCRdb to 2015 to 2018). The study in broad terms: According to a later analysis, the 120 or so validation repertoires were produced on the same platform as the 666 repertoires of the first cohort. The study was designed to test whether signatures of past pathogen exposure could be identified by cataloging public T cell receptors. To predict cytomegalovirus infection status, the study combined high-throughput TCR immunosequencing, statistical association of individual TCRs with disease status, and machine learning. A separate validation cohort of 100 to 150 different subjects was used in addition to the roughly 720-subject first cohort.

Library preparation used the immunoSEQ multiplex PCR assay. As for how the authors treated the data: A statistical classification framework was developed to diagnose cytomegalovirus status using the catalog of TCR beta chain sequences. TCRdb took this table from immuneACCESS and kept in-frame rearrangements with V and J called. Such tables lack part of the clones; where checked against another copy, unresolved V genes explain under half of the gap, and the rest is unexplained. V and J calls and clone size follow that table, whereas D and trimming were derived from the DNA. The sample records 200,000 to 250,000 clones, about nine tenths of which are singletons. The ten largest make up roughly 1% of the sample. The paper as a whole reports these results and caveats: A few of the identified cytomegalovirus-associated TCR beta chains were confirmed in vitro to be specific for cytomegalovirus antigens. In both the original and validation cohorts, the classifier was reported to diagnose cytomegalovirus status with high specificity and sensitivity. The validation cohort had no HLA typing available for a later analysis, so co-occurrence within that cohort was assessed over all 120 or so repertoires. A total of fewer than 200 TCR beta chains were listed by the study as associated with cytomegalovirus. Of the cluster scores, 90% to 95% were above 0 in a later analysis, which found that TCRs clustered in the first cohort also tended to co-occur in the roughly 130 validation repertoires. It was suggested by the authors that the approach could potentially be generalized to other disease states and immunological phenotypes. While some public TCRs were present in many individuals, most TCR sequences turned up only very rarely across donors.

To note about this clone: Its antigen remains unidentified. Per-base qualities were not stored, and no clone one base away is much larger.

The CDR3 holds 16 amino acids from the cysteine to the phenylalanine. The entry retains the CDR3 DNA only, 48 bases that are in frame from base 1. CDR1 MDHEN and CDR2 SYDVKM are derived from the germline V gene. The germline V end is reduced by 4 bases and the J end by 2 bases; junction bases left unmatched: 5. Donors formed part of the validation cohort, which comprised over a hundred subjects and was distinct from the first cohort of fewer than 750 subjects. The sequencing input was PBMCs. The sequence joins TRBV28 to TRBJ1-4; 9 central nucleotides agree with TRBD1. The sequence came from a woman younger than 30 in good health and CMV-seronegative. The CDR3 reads CASSSYRGRTNEKLFF. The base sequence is TGTGCCAGCAGTTCCTACAGGGGGCGGACTAATGAAAAACTGTTTTTT.